This TCR beta chain is from a study of beta chain features in type 1 diabetes. Study-level background: Age, gender and cell yields were similar between patients and healthy donors.

About this clone itself: As yet, its antigen is unknown.

Study results and caveats: There were fewer insertions and more deletions at the VDJ junctions of type 1 diabetes patients.

The CDR3 is made up of 16 amino acids. Germline-derived CDR1 and CDR2 are LNHDA and SQIVND (reference sequence). V was clipped by 1 base and J by 1 base, with 13 bases between them. The authors reverse transcribed all of the isolated RNA, so sequencing captured expressed TCRB transcripts. Produced via immunoSEQ multiplex PCR; TCRdb's table is partial and in-frame only. The sample lists tens of thousands of clones; around three fifths were seen once. J is TRBJ1-1 and V is TRBV19, with a weak D call TRBD1 (6 bases). Specimen: Tregs from blood. The clonotype comes from a woman aged 18-29 years in good health. In DNA form, the CDR3 reads TGTGCCAGTAGTATAGGGTTCAGGGGAGCGAACACTGAAGCTTTCTTT. Amino acid sequence: CASSIGFRGANTEAFF.